What follows are 25 T cell receptor beta chains derived from one specimen sequenced in a study of CD8 T cells in cerebrospinal fluid in Alzheimer's disease. TCRdb re-called the 10x single-cell sequencing reads and catalogs CDR3 proteins one per entry, DNA excluded. The sample table includes 600 to 800 distinct CDR3 sequences. Sequencing was done on a sample of cerebrospinal fluid. Receptors were obtained from a human donor with Alzheimer's disease.

Frequency places this clonotype as medium-sized. This chain links TRBV28 with TRBJ2-7; TCRdb proposes TRBD1, but this gene call is untestable without DNA. This CDR3 has 16 amino acids. Germline V gene sequence: CDR1 MDHEN, CDR2 SYDVKM. The CDR3 here is CASKNLGGRRPYEQYF.

The chain couples TRBV20-1 to TRBJ1-5; TCRdb's D call of TRBD1 is untestable without DNA. The CDR3 totals 14 residues. Germline V lookup: CDR1 DFQATT, CDR2 SNEGSKA (reference sequence). The CDR3 sequence: CSAGTGRNNQPQHF.

This clonotype is deemed medium-sized by its frequency. The V gene is TRBV7-8, the J gene TRBJ1-6; the TCRdb D gene call, TRBD1, has no DNA to confirm it. Germline assignment: CDR1 SGHVS and CDR2 FQNEAQ. This CDR3 is built from 15 residues. The CDR3 sequence is CASSSSRGDNSPLHF.

This CDR3 is CASSPGTASNYGYTF. V gene TRBV5-4 combines with J gene TRBJ1-2; TCRdb names TRBD1, which stays unverified in the absence of DNA. This CDR3 is built from 15 residues. Germline V gene sequence: CDR1 SGHNT, CDR2 YYREEE (reference sequence).

This chain joins TRBV12-2 and TRBJ2-1. TRBV12-2 is noted as a pseudogene. This CDR3 is built from 14 residues. CDR3 region: CASRSFSSVNEQFF.

This chain joins TRBV12-3 or TRBV12-4 and TRBJ2-3; the D call of TRBD2 rests on TCRdb alone, since no DNA is present to check it. The CDR3 sequence is 14 residues long. The CDR3: CASTGTGGPDTQYF.

Considering frequency, this clonotype is medium-sized. V gene TRBV11-2 combines with J gene TRBJ2-5; TCRdb calls TRBD2, which cannot be checked without DNA. The CDR3 runs 13 residues. Germline V gene sequence: CDR1 SGHAT, CDR2 FQNNGV. The CDR3 region is CASSLGGPVGQYF.

This clonotype is called medium-sized (0.01 to 0.1%) based on its frequency. CDR3: CASSAPSYEQYF. This chain uses TRBV18 with TRBJ2-7; TCRdb's D call, TRBD1, is unchecked because there is no DNA. Germline CDR1 and CDR2: KGHSH and LQKENI. This CDR3 is 12 amino acids long.

Its frequency marks this clonotype as large (0.1 to 1%). The chain recombines TRBV7-2 with TRBJ2-3; the D call from TCRdb, TRBD2, cannot be confirmed without DNA. Germline V lookup: CDR1 SGHTA, CDR2 FQGNSA. The CDR3 has 15 residues. CDR3 sequence: CASIPGTSGSDTQYF.

This chain connects TRBV7-2 to TRBJ2-7; TCRdb picks TRBD1, but there is no DNA to check that call. The germline V gene encodes CDR1 SGHTA and CDR2 FQGNSA. The CDR3 runs to 15 residues. The CDR3 reads CASSQFGGRGYEQYF.

This clonotype is labeled medium-sized (0.01 to 0.1%) based on frequency. The rearrangement uses TRBV9 and TRBJ2-7; TCRdb lists TRBD1, though no DNA is available to test this call. The CDR3 totals 13 residues. The germline V gene encodes CDR1 SGDLS and CDR2 YYNGEE. This CDR3 reads CASSAQGAYEQYF.

In terms of frequency, this clonotype is medium-sized. V gene TRBV5-1 combines with J gene TRBJ2-6. Germline V CDR1 and CDR2: SGHRS, YFSETQ. This CDR3 has 17 amino acids. Here the CDR3 reads CASSLEDPRPGANVLTF.

This clonotype is identified as medium-sized from frequency. The J gene is TRBJ1-4, the V gene TRBV24-1; without DNA, the TCRdb call of TRBD1 cannot be checked. The length of the CDR3 is 16 residues. The germline V gene encodes CDR1 KGHDR and CDR2 SFDVKD. CDR3 sequence: CATSEGQGSANEKLFF.

Judged by frequency, this clonotype is medium-sized (0.01 to 0.1%). The gene calls are TRBV2 and TRBJ2-1. The CDR3 totals 11 residues. Germline loops: CDR1 SNHLY, CDR2 FYNNEI. The CDR3 protein is CASSEAVEQFF.

This clonotype ranks as medium-sized (0.01 to 0.1%) in terms of frequency. The rearrangement joins TRBV7-3 to TRBJ2-3. CDR1 SGHTA and CDR2 FQGTGA come from the germline V gene. The CDR3 sequence is 13 residues long. CDR3 loop: CASSLVFTDTQYF. Drawing the rest from reference TRBV7-3 and TRBJ2-3, the complete variable domain is GAGVSQTPSNKVTEKGKYVELRCDPISGHTALYWYRQSLGQGPEFLIYFQGTGAADDSGLPNDRFFAVRPEGSVSTLKIQRTERGDSAVYLCASSLVFTDTQYFGPGTRLTVL.

The chain's CDR3 is CASSLAGHNTEAFF. This sequence joins TRBV12-3 or TRBV12-4 and TRBJ1-1. The CDR3 totals 14 residues.

This clonotype is medium-sized by frequency. The chain has TRBV6-4 and TRBJ2-7. Germline V lookup: CDR1 MRHNA, CDR2 SNTAGT. The CDR3 runs 14 residues. The CDR3 here is CASSDSTGAHEQYF.

Frequency places this clonotype as large. This sequence joins TRBV28 and TRBJ2-2; absent DNA, TCRdb's TRBD1 call cannot be checked. Germline assignment: CDR1 MDHEN and CDR2 SYDVKM. This CDR3 comprises 15 residues. The CDR3 sequence: CASSPGGRDTGELFF.

This clonotype ranks as medium-sized in terms of frequency. This chain uses TRBV7-2 with TRBJ2-7; TCRdb's D gene call, TRBD2, goes unchecked for lack of DNA. Germline CDR1 is SGHTA and CDR2 is FQGNSA. CDR3 length equals 13 residues. CDR3: CASTDSGLNQQYF.

This clonotype counts as medium-sized (0.01 to 0.1%) by frequency. The gene calls are TRBV20-1 and TRBJ1-1; without DNA, the TCRdb call of TRBD1 cannot be checked. The germline V gene encodes CDR1 DFQATT and CDR2 SNEGSKA (reference sequence). CDR3 length: 13 residues. CDR3 protein: CSVPRRGNTEAFF.

The V call is TRBV9, the J call TRBJ2-7; the D gene TCRdb calls, TRBD1, cannot be checked with no DNA. This CDR3 has 14 residues. Looked up from germline, CDR1 is SGDLS and CDR2 is YYNGEE. CDR3 region: CASSERDRSYEQYF.

Its frequency marks this clonotype as medium-sized. CDR3 sequence: CASSQEDFFYLTRENTEAFF. The V gene is TRBV4-1, the J gene TRBJ1-1. The germline CDR1 and CDR2 sequences are MGHRA and YSYEKL. This CDR3 is built from 20 residues.

V and J are TRBV27 and TRBJ1-1. The CDR3 runs 12 residues. CDR1 is MNHEY and CDR2 is SMNVEV in the germline V gene (reference sequence). The CDR3 sequence: CASSFRDSEAFF.

The chain recombines TRBV10-3 with TRBJ2-4; as DNA is missing, the TRBD2 call by TCRdb cannot be tested. The CDR3 consists of 13 residues. The V gene's germline CDR1 is ENHRY and CDR2 SYGVKD. This chain's CDR3 is CAIRKEGARIQYF.

Measured by frequency, this clonotype is large. The chain recombines TRBV7-2 with TRBJ2-4; TCRdb picks TRBD1, but there is no DNA to check that call. Germline CDR1 reads SGHTA; CDR2 reads FQGNSA. This CDR3 is built from 14 residues. The CDR3 here is CASSFGQAKNIQYF.